This entry concerns a single TCR beta chain. Its antigen is unidentified. This entry is derived from a study of lymphopenia after photon versus proton radiotherapy. Clones were read by immunoSEQ multiplex PCR, and TCRdb kept only the in-frame ones, dropping some. Among over 55,000 clones listed, 75% to 90% were seen once. CDR1 is SGHNT, CDR2 YENEEA, per germline. Trimming left V 5 bases short and J 4 bases short, with 17 bases between. The CDR3 consists of 15 residues. Broader study findings: Relative stability marked proton patients; photon patients lost diversity and naive cells. Better survival with proton therapy was suggested as possible, not demonstrated. Post-nadir diversity loss with photons came from oligoclonal expansion, particularly CD8+ Temra cells.

This clonotype was sampled from an elderly man with esophageal cancer. The sample was peripheral blood, taken from a patient treated with proton-based radiotherapy. This rearrangement joins TRBV11-3 to TRBJ1-2; no clear D. CDR3: CASSPDGYRIYGYTF. The CDR3 nucleotides read TGTGCCAGCAGCCCCGACGGGTACAGAATCTATGGCTACACCTTC.